The present entry profiles one T cell receptor (beta chain) with its context. This entry comes from a study of blood T cell repertoires in COVID-19. Assay used: immunoSEQ multiplex PCR; TCRdb lists only in-frame clones, some missing. The profile shows about 160,000 clones, approximately 90% of them singletons. What was sequenced was peripheral blood. The TCR sequence derives from a woman aged 55-70 years with active or convalescent COVID-19.

In nucleotides, the CDR3 is TGTGCCAGCAGTTACTCGTACCTAGACACAGATACGCAGTATTTT. Translation gives CASSYSYLDTDTQYF. V is TRBV6-5 and J is TRBJ2-3; no reliable D call. Germline lookup yields CDR1 MNHEY and CDR2 SVGAGI. The CDR3 runs 15 residues. V was shortened by 0 bases and J by 2 bases, with 9 bases between the two germline ends.